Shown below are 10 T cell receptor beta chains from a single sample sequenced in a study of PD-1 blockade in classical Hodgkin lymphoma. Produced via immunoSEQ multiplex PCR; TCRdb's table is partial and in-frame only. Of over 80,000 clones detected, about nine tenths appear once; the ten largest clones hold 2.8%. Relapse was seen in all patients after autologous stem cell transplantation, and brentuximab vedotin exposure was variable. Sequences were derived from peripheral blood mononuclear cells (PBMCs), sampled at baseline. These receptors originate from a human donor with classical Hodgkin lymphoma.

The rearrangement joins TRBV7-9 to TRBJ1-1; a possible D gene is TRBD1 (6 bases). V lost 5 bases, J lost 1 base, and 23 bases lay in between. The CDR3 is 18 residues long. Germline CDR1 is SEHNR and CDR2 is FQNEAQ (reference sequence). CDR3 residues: CASSRGGGIPPRNTEAFF. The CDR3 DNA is TGTGCCAGCAGCCGAGGGGGGGGCATCCCGCCCCGGAACACTGAAGCTTTCTTT. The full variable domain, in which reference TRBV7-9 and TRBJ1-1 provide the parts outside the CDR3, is DTGVSQNPRHKITKRGQNVTFRCDPISEHNRLYWYRQTLGQGPEFLTYFQNEAQLEKSRLLSDRFSAERPKGSFSTLEIQRTEQGDSAMYLCASSRGGGIPPRNTEAFFGQGTRLTVV.

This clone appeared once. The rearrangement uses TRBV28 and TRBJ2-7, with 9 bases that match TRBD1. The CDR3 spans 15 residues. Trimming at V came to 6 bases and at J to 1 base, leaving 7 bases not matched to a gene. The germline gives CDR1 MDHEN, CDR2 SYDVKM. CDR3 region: CASRARGTGSYEQYF. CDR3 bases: TGTGCCAGCAGGGCGAGGGGGACAGGGTCCTACGAGCAGTACTTC. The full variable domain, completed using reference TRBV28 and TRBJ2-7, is DVKVTQSSRYLVKRTGEKVFLECVQDMDHENMFWYRQDPGLGLRLIYFSYDVKMKEKGDIPEGYSVSREKKERFSLILESASTNQTSMYLCASRARGTGSYEQYFGPGTRLTVT.

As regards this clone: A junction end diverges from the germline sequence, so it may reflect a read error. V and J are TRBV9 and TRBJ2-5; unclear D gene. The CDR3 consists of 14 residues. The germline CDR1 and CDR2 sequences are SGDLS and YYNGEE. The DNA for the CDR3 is TGTGCCAGCAGCGTAGGGACCACCCAACAGACCCAGTACTTC. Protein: CASSVGTTQQTQYF.

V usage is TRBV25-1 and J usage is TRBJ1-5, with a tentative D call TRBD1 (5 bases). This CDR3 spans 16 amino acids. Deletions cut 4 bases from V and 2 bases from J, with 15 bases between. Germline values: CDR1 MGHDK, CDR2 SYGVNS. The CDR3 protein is CASSATGGRGNQPQHF. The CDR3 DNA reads TGTGCCAGCAGTGCGACGGGGGGTAGGGGCAATCAGCCCCAGCATTTT.

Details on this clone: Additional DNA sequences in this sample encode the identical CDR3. CDR3 bases: TGTGCCAGCAGTTACGGGAGGAGTTCCTACGAGCAGTACTTC. Its protein product is CASSYGRSSYEQYF. V is TRBV6-5 and J is TRBJ2-7, with D maybe TRBD2 (6 bases). Germline V lookup: CDR1 MNHEY, CDR2 SVGAGI. The V end was cut by 2 bases, the J end by 1 base, with 9 bases between. CDR3 length: 14 residues.

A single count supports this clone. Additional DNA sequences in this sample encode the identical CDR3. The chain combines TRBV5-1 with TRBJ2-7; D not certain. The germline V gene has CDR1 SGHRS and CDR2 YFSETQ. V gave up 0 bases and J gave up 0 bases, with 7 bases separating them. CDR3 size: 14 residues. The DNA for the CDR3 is TGCGCCAGCAGCTTGGACCCCAGCTCCTACGAGCAGTACTTC. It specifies CASSLDPSSYEQYF.

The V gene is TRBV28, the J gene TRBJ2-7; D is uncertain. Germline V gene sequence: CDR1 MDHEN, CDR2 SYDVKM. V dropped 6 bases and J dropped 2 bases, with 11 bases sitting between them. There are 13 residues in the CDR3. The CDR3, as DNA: TGTGCCAGCAGCCCGCCATCCGCCTACGAGCAGTACTTC. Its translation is CASSPPSAYEQYF.

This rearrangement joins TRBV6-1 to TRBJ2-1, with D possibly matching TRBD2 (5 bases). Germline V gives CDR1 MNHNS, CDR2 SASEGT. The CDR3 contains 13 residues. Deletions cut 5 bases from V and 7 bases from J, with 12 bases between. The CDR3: CASSWTGNNEQFF. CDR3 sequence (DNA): TGTGCCAGCAGTTGGACGGGGAATAATGAGCAGTTCTTC.

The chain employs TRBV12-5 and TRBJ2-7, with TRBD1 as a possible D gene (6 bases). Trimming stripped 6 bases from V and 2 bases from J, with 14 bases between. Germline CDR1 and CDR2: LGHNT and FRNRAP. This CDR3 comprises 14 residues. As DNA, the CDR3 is TGTGCTAGTGGCACGGGGCAGGGGCCCTACGAGCAGTACTTC. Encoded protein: CASGTGQGPYEQYF.

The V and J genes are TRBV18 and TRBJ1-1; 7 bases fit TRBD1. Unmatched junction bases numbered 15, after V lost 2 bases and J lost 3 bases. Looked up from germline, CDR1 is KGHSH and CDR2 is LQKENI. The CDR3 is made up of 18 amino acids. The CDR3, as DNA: TGTGCCAGCTCACCATTGAACAGGGGTACGGGGTCGGACACTGAAGCTTTCTTT. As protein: CASSPLNRGTGSDTEAFF.